This T cell receptor beta chain was observed in a study of OX40 agonist ivuxolimab in advanced cancers. Looking at the study overall: Prior anti-PD-1, anti-PD-L1 or anti-CTLA-4 therapy did not bar entry, and 30% to 40% had some.

Autoimmune disease history or systemic immunosuppression led to patients being barred. Study-wide points: The work left the antigen specificity of expanded peripheral T cells undetermined.

This CDR3 has 14 amino acids. The germline V and J ends were trimmed by 8 bases and 5 bases, with 16 bases remaining between them. From germline, CDR1 is MNHEY and CDR2 SVGAGI. Note on this clone: Its antigen remains unknown.

This table comes from immunoSEQ multiplex PCR, and its TCRdb copy is limited to in-frame clones, with some not included. Counted here are tens of thousands of clones, 87% occurring once; the ten biggest clones make up 1.3%. Sequences were derived from CD4+ or CD8+ T cells sorted from blood, sampled in a trial of the OX40 agonist ivuxolimab. The clonotype comes from an adult with an advanced solid tumor such as melanoma, head and neck, liver or kidney cancer. This chain uses TRBV6-5 with TRBJ1-5; D unclear. The CDR3 region is CASRQRESDQPQHF. The CDR3 DNA reads TGTGCCAGCCGCCAGCGAGAGAGCGATCAGCCCCAGCATTTT.